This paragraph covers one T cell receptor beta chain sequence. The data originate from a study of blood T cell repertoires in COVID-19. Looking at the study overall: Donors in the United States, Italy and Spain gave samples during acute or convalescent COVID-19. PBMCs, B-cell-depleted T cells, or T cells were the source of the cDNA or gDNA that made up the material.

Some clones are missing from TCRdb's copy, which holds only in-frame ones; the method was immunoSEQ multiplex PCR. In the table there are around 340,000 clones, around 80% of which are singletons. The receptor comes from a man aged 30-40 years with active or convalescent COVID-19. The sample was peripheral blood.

CDR3 amino acids: CASSPRTRYEQYF. CDR3 nucleotides: TGTGCCAGCAGCCCCCGGACTAGGTACGAGCAGTACTTC. V gene TRBV7-8 combines with J gene TRBJ2-7; 7 nucleotides line up with TRBD2. CDR3 size: 13 residues. Germline V gene data show CDR1 as SGHVS and CDR2 as FQNEAQ. V lost 5 bases, J lost 4 bases, and 5 bases stayed unmatched.